The next 29 T cell receptor beta chains were all read from a single sample in a study of OX40 agonist ivuxolimab in advanced cancers. Sequencing was performed with immunoSEQ multiplex PCR; in TCRdb, only in-frame clones are kept and a portion is missing. The sample holds around 30,000 clones, 80% to 95% seen once. The source was CD4+ or CD8+ T cells sorted from blood, collected in a trial of the OX40 agonist ivuxolimab. These receptors were collected from an adult with an advanced solid tumor such as melanoma, head and neck, liver or kidney cancer.

The genes are TRBV7-3 and TRBJ2-1; D gene unclear. V lost 5 bases, J lost 0 bases, and 14 bases lay in between. The CDR3 runs 16 residues. Per the germline V gene, CDR1 is SGHTA and CDR2 is FQGTGA. CDR3 sequence reads: CASSPTSTSSYNEQFF. CDR3 bases: TGTGCCAGCAGCCCGACCTCAACCAGCTCCTACAATGAGCAGTTCTTC.

Written as DNA, the CDR3 is TGCAGTGCCCGCACAGATACGCAGTATTTT. It specifies CSARTDTQYF. The J gene is TRBJ2-3, the V gene TRBV20-1; D gene ambiguous. The length of the CDR3 is 10 residues. Germline lookup yields CDR1 DFQATT and CDR2 SNEGSKA (reference sequence). V lost 6 bases and J lost 1, with 2 bases in between.

The chain employs TRBV5-4 and TRBJ2-7; possible D gene TRBD2, 6 bases. Germline CDR1 reads SGHNT; CDR2 reads YYREEE (reference sequence). This CDR3 comprises 15 residues. Between the trimmed V and J ends, which lost 0 bases and 0 bases, there was a span of 10 bases. The CDR3 reads CASSLAGDFSYEQYF. The CDR3 nucleotides are TGTGCCAGCAGCTTGGCGGGGGACTTCTCCTACGAGCAGTACTTC.

This chain joins TRBV25-1 and TRBJ1-4; perhaps TRBD1 as D (6 bases). V lost 1 base, J lost 8 bases, and 14 bases lay in between. The CDR3 length is 15 residues. From germline, CDR1 is MGHDK and CDR2 SYGVNS. The CDR3 is CASSESTGTWEKLFF. CDR3 in DNA: TGTGCCAGCAGTGAATCAACAGGGACTTGGGAAAAACTGTTTTTT. Full variable domain (remainder filled in from reference TRBV25-1 and TRBJ1-4): EADIYQTPRYLVIGTGKKITLECSQTMGHDKMYWYQQDPGMELHLIHYSYGVNSTEKGDLSSESTVSRIRTEHFPLTLESARPSHTSQYLCASSESTGTWEKLFFGSGTQLSVL.

J is TRBJ2-5 and V is TRBV28, with TRBD1 matching 8 bases. In germline, CDR1 is MDHEN, CDR2 SYDVKM. The CDR3 is 13 amino acids. The V and J ends lost 5 bases and 6 bases, in that order; junction bases with no gene match: 5. In DNA form, the CDR3 reads TGTGCCAGCAGTACGACAGGGGCTAAGACCCAGTACTTC. Protein sequence: CASSTTGAKTQYF.

The CDR3 coding sequence is TGTGCCAGCAGCTCGCCGGGACAGGGGTTCTACGAGCAGTACTTC. Protein sequence: CASSSPGQGFYEQYF. This chain joins TRBV11-1 and TRBJ2-7; 10 bases fit TRBD1. V was pared by 4 bases and J by 3 bases, with 6 bases of the junction left unmatched. The germline gives CDR1 SGHAT, CDR2 FQDESV (reference sequence). The CDR3 has 15 residues.

The genes are TRBV30 and TRBJ1-2, with D perhaps matching TRBD1 (5 bases). The CDR3 has 13 amino acids. V lost 3 bases, J lost 9 bases, and 17 bases lay in between. Germline loops: CDR1 GTSNPN, CDR2 SVGIG (reference sequence). CDR3 sequence (DNA): TGTGCCTGGAGCGGGGGACCGCCCGGGAGCTACACCTTC. Amino acids: CAWSGGPPGSYTF.

V usage is TRBV4-1 and J usage is TRBJ1-2; 9 nucleotides agree with TRBD1. This CDR3 has 16 amino acids. J was trimmed by 5 bases and V by 4 bases; bases with no gene match: 11. The germline V gene encodes CDR1 MGHRA and CDR2 YSYEKL. CDR3 nucleotide sequence: TGCGCCAGCAGCCGACCCGACAGGGGGATCGTATATGGCTACACCTTC. This sequence encodes CASSRPDRGIVYGYTF.

The genes are TRBV4-1 and TRBJ2-3; 8 bases match TRBD2. V lost 0 bases to trimming and J lost 1 base; unmatched junction nucleotides: 6. This CDR3 comprises 17 residues. Germline assignment: CDR1 MGHRA and CDR2 YSYEKL. The CDR3 here is CASSQDGTAGGTDTQYF. The CDR3 nucleotides read TGCGCCAGCAGCCAAGACGGTACAGCGGGGGGCACAGATACGCAGTATTTT.

This clone has only one observation. The chain links TRBV6-1 to TRBJ1-1; D is perhaps TRBD1 (5 bases). CDR3 length equals 15 residues. Germline loops: CDR1 MNHNS, CDR2 SASEGT. The V and J ends lost 5 bases and 4 bases respectively, with 17 bases between them. Here the CDR3 reads CASSPLGPGGTEAFF. The CDR3 coding sequence is TGTGCCAGCAGTCCACTTGGACCGGGGGGCACTGAAGCTTTCTTT.

The chain joins TRBV6-1 to TRBJ2-1, with TRBD1 matching over 7 bases. The CDR3 has 14 amino acids. V lost 3 bases and J lost 9; bases outside the gene matches: 8. Germline CDR1 reads MNHNS; CDR2 reads SASEGT. The DNA of the CDR3 is TGTGCCAGCAGTGAGGTCGGCAGGGGGAGTGAGCAGTTCTTC. Translating gives CASSEVGRGSEQFF.

The V and J genes are TRBV28 and TRBJ1-5; TRBD1 agrees at 12 bases. V dropped 6 bases and J dropped 6; count of bases not matched to a gene: 6. The CDR3 contains 15 residues. The germline gives CDR1 MDHEN, CDR2 SYDVKM. CDR3 nucleotides: TGTGCCAGCAGGCCCGGGACAGGGGGCGGTCAGCCCCAGCATTTT. Residues: CASRPGTGGGQPQHF. Looking up the rest from reference TRBV28 and TRBJ1-5 gives the full variable domain: DVKVTQSSRYLVKRTGEKVFLECVQDMDHENMFWYRQDPGLGLRLIYFSYDVKMKEKGDIPEGYSVSREKKERFSLILESASTNQTSMYLCASRPGTGGGQPQHFGDGTRLSIL.

The chain couples TRBV4-2 to TRBJ2-2, with D unclear. CDR1 LGHNA and CDR2 YNFKEQ come from the germline V gene. This CDR3 has 15 residues. V lost 0 bases to trimming and J lost 3 bases, with 8 bases between them. The CDR3 reads CASSQDFAYTGELFF. The CDR3 DNA sequence: TGTGCCAGCAGCCAAGACTTCGCTTACACCGGGGAGCTGTTTTTT.

The count of this clone is one. J is TRBJ2-3 and V is TRBV7-2, with D perhaps matching TRBD1 (5 bases). The V gene lost 6 bases and the J gene lost 5 bases, with 12 bases spanning the gap. The CDR3 runs 13 residues. Germline-derived CDR1 and CDR2 are SGHTA and FQGNSA. For the CDR3, the DNA is TGTGCCAGCAGACCACGCACAGGAGATACGCAGTATTTT. Translating gives CASRPRTGDTQYF.

This chain connects TRBV28 to TRBJ2-3, with D hard to call. Germline V CDR1 and CDR2: MDHEN, SYDVKM. The CDR3 sequence is 12 residues long. V lost 6 bases, J lost 4 bases, and 8 bases lay in between. The CDR3 is CASSPRPDTQYF. The CDR3 region has the DNA TGTGCCAGCAGCCCTCGTCCAGATACGCAGTATTTT.

The genes are TRBV6-1 and TRBJ1-6, with 7 bases identical to TRBD1. The junction had 10 bases not matched to a gene; V was cut back by 6 bases and J by 8 bases. The CDR3 runs to 15 residues. The germline CDR1 and CDR2 sequences are MNHNS and SASEGT. The CDR3 DNA reads as TGTGCCAGCAGGCCCAGGGGGGGCGACTATTCACCCCTCCACTTT. The encoded protein is CASRPRGGDYSPLHF.

The rearrangement joins TRBV28 to TRBJ2-7; 7 positions match TRBD2. V shed 6 bases and J 3 bases; nucleotides not matched to a gene: 14. This CDR3 contains 16 residues. The germline V gene has CDR1 MDHEN and CDR2 SYDVKM. The CDR3 here is CASSPTGGGSFYEQYF. The CDR3 DNA reads as TGTGCCAGCAGCCCCACGGGGGGAGGGAGCTTCTACGAGCAGTACTTC.

This chain connects TRBV2 to TRBJ2-3; D is uncertain. In germline, CDR1 is SNHLY, CDR2 FYNNEI. Trimming took 10 bases from V and 5 from J, leaving 16 bases between them. This CDR3 has 13 residues. CDR3 DNA: TGTGCCATTCAAACCCGTCCCTTAGATACGCAGTATTTT. This codes for CAIQTRPLDTQYF. Full variable domain (rest looked up from reference TRBV2 and TRBJ2-3): EPEVTQTPSHQVTQMGQEVILRCVPISNHLYFYWYRQILGQKVEFLVSFYNNEISEKSEIFDDQFSVERPDGSNFTLKIRSTKLEDSAMYFCAIQTRPLDTQYFGPGTRLTVL.

This chain links TRBV28 with TRBJ1-4, with TRBD1 matching 8 bases. Germline V gene lookup returns CDR1 MDHEN and CDR2 SYDVKM. The CDR3 length is 14 residues. V gave up 5 bases and J gave up 7 bases; unmatched junction bases: 6. For the CDR3, the DNA is TGTGCCAGCAGTCCCGGACAGGGTTTTGAAAAACTGTTTTTT. It encodes CASSPGQGFEKLFF.

This chain joins TRBV29-1 and TRBJ2-5; TRBD1 might be the D (6 bases). The CDR3 is made up of 13 amino acids. V lost 3 bases and J lost 5, with 13 bases in between. Germline-derived CDR1 and CDR2 are SQVTM and ANQGSEA. The CDR3 DNA sequence: TGCAGCGTTGATACGAGACAGGCGGAGACCCAGTACTTC. Translation: CSVDTRQAETQYF.

The chain is built from TRBV5-6 and TRBJ2-1, with D perhaps being TRBD1 or TRBD2 (6 bases each). Germline V gene sequence: CDR1 SGHDT, CDR2 YYEEEE. Trimming removed 0 bases at V and 0 bases at J, with 10 bases between. This CDR3 is built from 16 residues. The CDR3 nucleotides read TGTGCCAGCAGCTTGGCCGGGGGCAGCTCCTACAATGAGCAGTTCTTC. The encoded protein is CASSLAGGSSYNEQFF.

The chain combines TRBV6-5 with TRBJ1-4; 10 bases agree with TRBD1. V gave up 0 bases and J gave up 8 bases; unmatched junction bases: 3. Germline CDR1 and CDR2: MNHEY and SVGAGI. This CDR3 is built from 15 residues. The CDR3 nucleotides read TGTGCCAGCAGTTACTCTCGGGACAGGGGCGAAAAACTGTTTTTT. Translating it yields CASSYSRDRGEKLFF.

The chain employs TRBV25-1 and TRBJ1-6, with D uncertain. This CDR3 region has 12 residues. Per the germline V gene, CDR1 is MGHDK and CDR2 is SYGVNS. V was pared by 4 bases and J by 10 bases, with 8 bases between. CDR3 loop: CASSAFGSPLHF. The CDR3 region has the DNA TGTGCCAGCAGTGCATTCGGATCACCCCTCCACTTT. Supplemented by reference TRBV25-1 and TRBJ1-6, the full variable domain reads EADIYQTPRYLVIGTGKKITLECSQTMGHDKMYWYQQDPGMELHLIHYSYGVNSTEKGDLSSESTVSRIRTEHFPLTLESARPSHTSQYLCASSAFGSPLHFGNGTRLTVT.

The chain has TRBV5-4 and TRBJ2-3, with D perhaps being TRBD1 or TRBD2 (5 bases each). With 2 bases removed from V and 2 bases from J, the gap between germline ends came to 9 bases. CDR1 SGHNT and CDR2 YYREEE come from the germline V gene (reference sequence). This CDR3 has 14 amino acids. CDR3 nucleotide sequence: TGTGCCAGCAGCTTAGGGACCAACACAGATACGCAGTATTTT. Protein sequence: CASSLGTNTDTQYF.

The genes are TRBV19 and TRBJ1-1; tentative D call: TRBD1 (6 bases). The CDR3 is 15 residues long. Germline CDR1 reads LNHDA; CDR2 reads SQIVND (reference sequence). V dropped 6 bases and J dropped 1 base, with 15 bases sitting between them. The CDR3 loop is CASSTTGRGNTEAFF. The DNA for the CDR3 is TGTGCCAGTAGCACAACAGGGAGGGGGAACACTGAAGCTTTCTTT.

This clone appeared once. Sequence at one end of the junction differs from germline and may be a read error. The J gene is TRBJ2-2, the V gene TRBV9; D remains unclear. CDR1 is SGDLS, CDR2 YYNGEE, per germline. The CDR3 is 12 amino acids. CDR3 sequence: CASTTNAGELFF. As DNA, the CDR3 is TGTGCCAGCACCACGAACGCCGGGGAGCTGTTTTTT.

The chain joins TRBV2 to TRBJ1-3; D is unclear. V shed 5 bases and J shed 4 bases, with 15 bases lying between them. The germline CDR1 and CDR2 sequences are SNHLY and FYNNEI. This CDR3 has 15 amino acids. CDR3 sequence (DNA): TGTGCCAGCAGTCCTACACAAGCTCTGGGAAACACCATATATTTT. This gives the protein CASSPTQALGNTIYF.

The rearrangement uses TRBV18 and TRBJ2-2; 7 nucleotides agree with TRBD1. Trimming took 3 bases from V and 6 from J; bases not matched to a gene: 10. CDR3 size: 16 residues. Germline CDR1 is KGHSH and CDR2 is LQKENI. This chain's CDR3 is CASSPQGTDHAGELFF. The CDR3 DNA sequence: TGTGCCAGCTCACCGCAAGGGACAGACCACGCCGGGGAGCTGTTTTTT.

The chain is built from TRBV10-3 and TRBJ2-5; a possible D gene is TRBD2 (6 bases). Germline V CDR1 and CDR2: ENHRY, SYGVKD. Between the trimmed V and J ends, which lost 7 bases and 4 bases, there was a span of 16 bases. The CDR3 contains 14 residues. In DNA form, the CDR3 reads TGTGCCATCACCAGTAATGGGGGGTTAGAGACCCAGTACTTC. Its translation is CAITSNGGLETQYF.